These T cell receptor beta chains were read from a single sample in a study of OX40 agonist ivuxolimab in advanced cancers. Profiling relied on immunoSEQ multiplex PCR, and the TCRdb table lists in-frame clones only, not all of them. The table has tens of thousands of clones, approximately 90% seen once. Sample: CD4+ or CD8+ T cells sorted from blood, taken in a trial of the OX40 agonist ivuxolimab. These receptor sequences come from an adult with an advanced solid tumor such as melanoma, head and neck, liver or kidney cancer. The CDR3 runs from the conserved cysteine through the conserved F or W. Each record gives: D gene, clone size, V gene, J gene, CDR3 length, CDR3 DNA, CDR3 protein. D genes are given only for firm matches. Size values are once, few and many counts, or a class for expanded clones, and some rows have none.

>TRBD1|-|TRBV9|TRBJ1-6|15
TGTGCCAGCAGCAAAACAGGGGTTGGTAATTCACCCCTCCACTTT
CASSKTGVGNSPLHF
>TRBD1|once|TRBV18|TRBJ1-1|13
TGTGCCAGCTCCCCAGACAGGGAAGGTGAAGCTTTCTTT
CASSPDREGEAFF
>-|-|TRBV4-3|TRBJ2-7|13
TGCGCCAGCAGCCAAGAGTATTCGGGGGAGCAGTACTTC
CASSQEYSGEQYF
>-|-|TRBV12-5|TRBJ2-7|13
TGTGCTAGTGCCCCCGGAGGGTCCTACGAGCAGTACTTC
CASAPGGSYEQYF
>TRBD2|-|TRBV2|TRBJ2-5|15
TGTGCCAGCAGTGATAGCGGGGGGGCTCGGGAGACCCAGTACTTC
CASSDSGGARETQYF
>-|-|TRBV6-5|TRBJ2-7|14
TGTGCCAGCGCCGTAGGGCCACTAGGCTACGAGCAGTACTTC
CASAVGPLGYEQYF
>-|once|TRBV5-1|TRBJ2-1|14
TGCGCCAGCAGGTATGGCCTTAGGGCCAATGAGCAGTTCTTC
CASRYGLRANEQFF
>TRBD1|-|TRBV5-1|TRBJ2-1|15
TGCGCCAGCAGCTTGGGGACAGGGGGCACGGATGAGCAGTTCTTC
CASSLGTGGTDEQFF
>-|-|TRBV6-5|TRBJ2-7|13
TGTGCCAGCAGTGCAGGGAGGTTGAGCGAGCAGTACTTC
CASSAGRLSEQYF
>TRBD1|-|TRBV28|TRBJ2-7|15
TGTGCCAGCAGTTTAGGGGGACAGGGTAAACACGAGCAGTACTTC
CASSLGGQGKHEQYF
>-|-|TRBV5-5|TRBJ1-2|14
TGTGCCAGCAGCTATGAAGAGGGCGGGTATGGCTACACCTTC
CASSYEEGGYGYTF
>-|-|TRBV27|TRBJ2-4|16
TGTGCCAGCAGTCCCGACAGTTTTCAAGCCAAAAACATTCAGTACTTC
CASSPDSFQAKNIQYF
>TRBD1|few|TRBV6-1|TRBJ2-7|14
TGTGCCAGCAGTGAAAAGGGACAGGGGGGCCTCCAGTACTTC
CASSEKGQGGLQYF
>TRBD1|-|TRBV6-5|TRBJ2-1|15
TGTGCCAGCAGGACTACAGGGGTCCCCTACAATGAGCAGTTCTTC
CASRTTGVPYNEQFF
>-|-|TRBV11-3|TRBJ2-2|15
TGTGCCAGCAGCCAAGATGGAGTCGTCACCGGGGAGCTGTTTTTT
CASSQDGVVTGELFF
>TRBD1|-|TRBV5-6|TRBJ1-3|16
TGTGCCAGCAGCTTGACCCCAGGGGGCGCTGGAAACACCATATATTTT
CASSLTPGGAGNTIYF
>-|-|TRBV14|TRBJ1-2|14
TGTGCCAGCAGCCAAGTGGGGACGGACTATGGCTACACCTTC
CASSQVGTDYGYTF
>-|-|TRBV4-2|TRBJ2-7|14
TGTGCCAGCAGCCAACAGGGGATCTCCTACGAGCAGTACTTC
CASSQQGISYEQYF
>-|-|TRBV15|TRBJ1-5|15
TGTGCCACCAGCAGAGATCGATCGTCCAATCAGCCCCAGCATTTT
CATSRDRSSNQPQHF
>-|-|TRBV4-2|TRBJ2-3|16
TGTGCCAGCAGCCAAGATTTAGGGCGGGGGCCAGATACGCAGTATTTT
CASSQDLGRGPDTQYF
>TRBD1|-|TRBV7-9|TRBJ2-7|15
TGTGCCAGCAGCTCGGACAGGACCAACATTGGCGAGCAGTACTTC
CASSSDRTNIGEQYF
>-|-|TRBV12-5|TRBJ1-6|16
TGTGCTAGTGGTTTGCCCCGGGGGCAGGGTCGTTCACCCCTCCACTTT
CASGLPRGQGRSPLHF
>-|-|TRBV15|TRBJ2-6|16
TGTGCCACCAGCAGAGATGGGGGATCTGGGGCCAACGTCCTGACTTTC
CATSRDGGSGANVLTF
>-|-|TRBV5-1|TRBJ2-7|13
TGCGCCAGCAGCTTGGAGGTCCGCTACGAGCAGTACTTC
CASSLEVRYEQYF
>-|-|TRBV6-5|TRBJ2-7|15
TGTGCCAGCAGACATCGAGGGGGGTCCTCCTACGAGCAGTACTTC
CASRHRGGSSYEQYF
>TRBD2|-|TRBV4-1|TRBJ2-3|19
TGCGCCAGCAGCCAAGATGGGGGACTAGCGGGGAGGCGCACAGATACGCAGTATTTT
CASSQDGGLAGRRTDTQYF
>-|-|TRBV5-8|TRBJ1-5|14
TGTGCCAGCAGCTTGGGTGGTTTGAGGCAGCCCCAGCATTTT
CASSLGGLRQPQHF
>TRBD1|-|TRBV25-1|TRBJ2-5|16
TGTGCCAGCAGTGAACAGGGGGCAGGAGTCCGCGAGACCCAGTACTTC
CASSEQGAGVRETQYF
>-|-|TRBV6-1|TRBJ1-6|15
TGTGCCAGCACCACGACAGGCTCCTATAATTCACCCCTCCACTTT
CASTTTGSYNSPLHF
>TRBD1|-|TRBV7-9|TRBJ1-6|18
TGTGCCAGCAGCCCGGGACAGGGTCGTTCAGTGGGCAATTCACCCCTCCACTTT
CASSPGQGRSVGNSPLHF
>TRBD1|-|TRBV18|TRBJ1-6|15
TGTGCCAGCTCACCGACAGGGAAGAATAATTCACCCCTCCACTTT
CASSPTGKNNSPLHF
>TRBD2|-|TRBV18|TRBJ2-1|16
TGTGCCAGCTCACCAAACGAGTCAGGGAGGGACAATGAGCAGTTCTTC
CASSPNESGRDNEQFF
>-|-|TRBV9|TRBJ2-7|15
TGTGCCAGCAGCGTAGAGTCAGGGAGCTCCTACGAGCAGTACTTC
CASSVESGSSYEQYF
>TRBD1|-|TRBV18|TRBJ1-1|14
TGTGCCAGCTCTACGACAGGGGGCGTCTCTGAAGCTTTCTTT
CASSTTGGVSEAFF
>-|-|TRBV7-2|TRBJ2-7|15
TGTGCCAGCAGCTTAGGGGCGGGGGCAGGCTACGAGCAGTACTTC
CASSLGAGAGYEQYF
>TRBD1|-|TRBV5-1|TRBJ1-2|19
TGCGCCAGCAGCCCGGGACAGGGGGCCCCACTAACGACTAACTATGGCTACACCTTC
CASSPGQGAPLTTNYGYTF
>-|-|TRBV7-9|TRBJ2-1|12
TGTGCCAGCAGCTTAGGAGGAGGTGAGCAGTTCTTC
CASSLGGGEQFF
>-|-|TRBV10-3|TRBJ1-5|12
TGTGCCATCAGTGAAAGGGACCAGCCCCAGCATTTT
CAISERDQPQHF
>TRBD1|-|TRBV5-5|TRBJ2-5|16
TGTGCCAGCAGCACAGGACAGGGAACGTACCAAGAGACCCAGTACTTC
CASSTGQGTYQETQYF
>TRBD1|-|TRBV9|TRBJ2-1|15
TGTGCCAGCAGCGCTCGGGACAGGGCCTACAATGAGCAGTTCTTC
CASSARDRAYNEQFF
>TRBD1|-|TRBV30|TRBJ2-2|16
TGTGCCTGGAGTATCCGGCCAGGGGGAGACACCGGGGAGCTGTTTTTT
CAWSIRPGGDTGELFF
>-|few|TRBV19|TRBJ1-1|13
TGTGCCAGTAGTATGAAGGGGGACACTGAAGCTTTCTTT
CASSMKGDTEAFF
>-|-|TRBV6-1|TRBJ1-6|14
TGTGCCAGCAGTGAAAGGCCGAGGAATTCACCCCTCCACTTT
CASSERPRNSPLHF
>TRBD2|-|TRBV27|TRBJ2-2|15
TGTGCCAGCAGTGAGGGACTAGGGCGGACCGGGGAGCTGTTTTTT
CASSEGLGRTGELFF
>-|-|TRBV21-1|TRBJ1-5|15
TGTGCCAGCAGCAAAGGTCGGGGACCCAATCAGCCCCAGCATTTT
CASSKGRGPNQPQHF
>-|once|TRBV9|TRBJ2-1|15
TGTGCCAGCAGCGGTCGAGGGGGGCCCAAGTATGAGCAGTTCTTC
CASSGRGGPKYEQFF
>-|-|TRBV4-3|TRBJ2-6|17
TGCGCCAGCAGCCAGATGGTGGTGGCTCCTGGGGCCAACGTCCTGACTTTC
CASSQMVVAPGANVLTF
>TRBD2|-|TRBV4-2|TRBJ2-3|17
TGTGCCAGCAGCCAAGAAACTAGCGGGGGGGCCTCAGATACGCAGTATTTT
CASSQETSGGASDTQYF
>TRBD1|-|TRBV11-2|TRBJ1-1|15
TGTGCCAGCAGCCCTAGACAGGGAGGAAAAACTGAAGCTTTCTTT
CASSPRQGGKTEAFF
>-|-|TRBV5-1|TRBJ2-5|13
TGCGCCAGCAGCTTGGCTGGGGGAGAGACCCAGTACTTC
CASSLAGGETQYF
>TRBD1|-|TRBV7-2|TRBJ2-7|18
TGTGCCAGCAGCTTAGCTCCCTATCGGGACAGGGGGTCCTACGAGCAGTACTTC
CASSLAPYRDRGSYEQYF